These T cell receptor beta chains were read from a single sample in a study of shared clonotypes between healthy human individuals. Repertoires were generated with immunoSEQ multiplex PCR, while TCRdb's copy carries only in-frame clones and drops some. The sample shows approximately 2.3 million clones, just over 90% of them seen only once. The sample comprised naive CD4+ T cells from PBMCs. All receptors come from a man aged 18 to 29 in good health. Some clones in this sample may be carry-over from other donors' samples. Both conserved end residues are part of each CDR3. The D gene is left open where the match is weak. Only some rows state a clone size, as once, few, many or a class for expanded clones.

abundance,v_gene,j_gene,d_gene,CDR3nt,CDR3aa
-,TRBV29-1,TRBJ1-1,-,TGCAGCGTTGTAATGCGGATGAACACTGAAGCTTTCTTT,CSVVMRMNTEAFF
-,TRBV28,TRBJ1-2,TRBD1,TGTGCCAGCAGTTTCACGGATGGGACAGTCGTCTATGGCTACACCTTC,CASSFTDGTVVYGYTF
-,TRBV11-2,TRBJ2-1,-,TGTGCCAGCAGCTTAAACGGGTACAATGAGCAGTTCTTC,CASSLNGYNEQFF
-,TRBV9,TRBJ2-1,TRBD2,TGTGCCAGCAGCGTTCGCTTAGCGGGAGCTACCTACAATGAGCAGTTCTTC,CASSVRLAGATYNEQFF
-,TRBV28,TRBJ2-5,-,TGTGCCAGCAGTTCCCCGCGGGAGACCCAGTACTTC,CASSSPRETQYF
-,TRBV7-3,TRBJ2-1,TRBD2,TGTGCCAGCAGTATAGCGGGAGCGAGGAATGAGCAGTTCTTC,CASSIAGARNEQFF
-,TRBV5-1,TRBJ1-1,-,TGCGCCAGCAGCTTAGGGGGTGGTATTCCTAATGGCGGCACTGAAGCTTTCTTT,CASSLGGGIPNGGTEAFF
-,TRBV28,TRBJ2-7,-,TGTGCCAGCAGTCTCCCCGGGACCCCCCGGGAGCAGTACTTC,CASSLPGTPREQYF
-,TRBV7-9,TRBJ1-2,TRBD1,TGTGCCAGCAGCCTCTGGACAGGGAACGGTGGCTACACCTTC,CASSLWTGNGGYTF
-,TRBV28,TRBJ1-2,TRBD1,TGTGCCAGCAGTCCACCCGGACAGGGGGAGGATGGCTACACCTTC,CASSPPGQGEDGYTF
-,TRBV27,TRBJ1-1,-,TGTGCCAGCAGTTTATTCGGCGGAAGGAACACTGAAGCTTTCTTT,CASSLFGGRNTEAFF
-,TRBV28,TRBJ2-2,-,TGTGCCAGCCGACAAGAGGTATACGCCGGGGAGCTGTTTTTT,CASRQEVYAGELFF
-,TRBV28,TRBJ2-1,TRBD1,TGTGCCAGCACCCGGGCGGGACAGGGAACCTACAATGAGCAGTTCTTC,CASTRAGQGTYNEQFF
few,TRBV7-9,TRBJ1-5,-,TGTGCCAGCAGCCCCGGCTCCGGTTCGGGCAATCAGCCCCAGCATTTT,CASSPGSGSGNQPQHF
-,TRBV2,TRBJ1-2,-,TGTGCCAGCAGTGCGGGGCAGGGGCACTATGGCTACACCTTC,CASSAGQGHYGYTF
once,TRBV5-5,TRBJ1-1,-,TGTGCCAGCAGCCGGGTTCCTGGGGGGAACACTGAAGCTTTCTTT,CASSRVPGGNTEAFF
-,TRBV2,TRBJ1-1,TRBD1,TGTGCCAGCAGCCGACAGGGGGCGGCGAACACTGAAGCTTTCTTT,CASSRQGAANTEAFF
-,TRBV18,TRBJ2-7,-,TGTGCCAGCTCACCCCAGGGGACATCGTCCTACGAGCAGTACTTC,CASSPQGTSSYEQYF
-,TRBV5-1,TRBJ1-1,TRBD1,TGCGCCAGCAGCCTTACGGACAGGGGGTCCACTGAAGCTTTCTTT,CASSLTDRGSTEAFF
-,TRBV5-4,TRBJ1-2,TRBD1,TGTGCCAGCAGCTCCCGGGACAGGGGGTATGGCTACACCTTC,CASSSRDRGYGYTF
-,TRBV9,TRBJ1-2,-,TGTGCCAGCAGCGTAGGGGAGTATGGCTACACCTTC,CASSVGEYGYTF
-,TRBV30,TRBJ2-2,-,TGTGCCTGGAGTGGTCTGGGGGCCGGGGAGCTGTTTTTT,CAWSGLGAGELFF
-,TRBV28,TRBJ2-7,TRBD2,TGTGCCAGCAGCTTTAGCGGGAACCTCTACGAGCAGTACTTC,CASSFSGNLYEQYF
-,TRBV6-1,TRBJ1-5,-,TGTGCCAGCAGCCACAGCGACCGCTCAAATCAGCCCCAGCATTTT,CASSHSDRSNQPQHF
-,TRBV28,TRBJ1-3,-,TGTGCCAGCAGTTTATTGAGGGCAGCTGGAAACACCATATATTTT,CASSLLRAAGNTIYF
few,TRBV5-1,TRBJ1-3,TRBD1,TGCGCCAGCAGCCGGGACAGCTCTGGAAACACCATATATTTT,CASSRDSSGNTIYF
once,TRBV2,TRBJ2-3,-,TGTGCCAGCAGTGAACAGGTTGGGACAGATACGCAGTATTTT,CASSEQVGTDTQYF
once,TRBV19,TRBJ1-5,-,TGTGCCAGTAGTATGGAGGAGTATCAGCCCCAGCATTTT,CASSMEEYQPQHF
-,TRBV7-9,TRBJ1-1,-,TGTGCCAGCAGCTTAGTCGGGCAGATTTTTGAAGCTTTCTTT,CASSLVGQIFEAFF
-,TRBV29-1,TRBJ1-4,TRBD1,TGCAGCGTTGTAGAAGGGGGCGGTGGGGAAAAACTGTTTTTT,CSVVEGGGGEKLFF
-,TRBV28,TRBJ2-7,-,TGTGCCAGCGGCGACGCCTACGAGCAGTACTTC,CASGDAYEQYF
-,TRBV7-9,TRBJ2-7,-,TGTGCCAGCGAAAGGGCCAGGTCCCAGGAGCAGTACTTC,CASERARSQEQYF
-,TRBV5-5,TRBJ1-1,-,TGTGCCAGCAGCTTGCTCGTCGACGGTGAAGCTTTCTTT,CASSLLVDGEAFF
-,TRBV28,TRBJ2-5,TRBD2,TGTGCCAGCAGCGGACTAGCGGGGGGGGCGGAGACCCAGTACTTC,CASSGLAGGAETQYF
-,TRBV5-1,TRBJ2-3,TRBD2,TGCGCCAGCAGCGGACCTAGCGGGGATACGCAGTATTTT,CASSGPSGDTQYF
-,TRBV28,TRBJ2-7,TRBD1,TGTGCCAGCAGAACGATAGGGACAGGTTCCTACGAGCAGTACTTC,CASRTIGTGSYEQYF
few,TRBV7-9,TRBJ1-1,-,TGTGCCAGCAGCGTTACAGGGAACACTGAAGCTTTCTTT,CASSVTGNTEAFF
-,TRBV5-1,TRBJ1-1,-,TGCGCCAGCAGCATAGGACAGACGAACACTGAAGCTTTCTTT,CASSIGQTNTEAFF
-,TRBV7-2,TRBJ2-1,-,TGTGCCAGCAGCTTATCAGGGGCCCTACGCGGCAATGAGCAGTTCTTC,CASSLSGALRGNEQFF
-,TRBV7-2,TRBJ1-4,-,TGTGCCAGCAGCTTAAATTCGGGTAATGAAAAACTGTTTTTT,CASSLNSGNEKLFF
-,TRBV19,TRBJ1-1,-,TGTGCCAGTAGATTCTCGGGGGGCCCTGAAGCTTTCTTT,CASRFSGGPEAFF
once,TRBV15,TRBJ2-1,TRBD2,TGTGCCACCAGCAGAGCCCCTCGGGAGGCTGAGCAGTTCTTC,CATSRAPREAEQFF
-,TRBV7-2,TRBJ2-3,TRBD1,TGTGCCAGCAGCTCTTGGGACAGGGACCTCGGGACGCAGTATTTT,CASSSWDRDLGTQYF
-,TRBV7-9,TRBJ2-3,TRBD2,TGTGCCAGCAGCTTAGGGGCTAGCGGGAGGAGCGATACGCAGTATTTT,CASSLGASGRSDTQYF
-,TRBV15,TRBJ2-5,-,TGTGCCACCAGCCGCCGACTGAGGGGGGAGACCCAGTACTTC,CATSRRLRGETQYF
-,TRBV28,TRBJ2-7,-,TGTGCCAGCAGTTCGTTAGGCGGGACCACCCGTTCCTACGAGCAGTACTTC,CASSSLGGTTRSYEQYF
-,TRBV6-5,TRBJ2-4,-,TGTGCCAGCAGTTACTCGCACAGACAAGCCAAAAACATTCAGTACTTC,CASSYSHRQAKNIQYF